Listed here are 32 T cell receptor beta chains from one sample, sequenced in a study of T-cell memory formation after mild COVID-19. TCRdb reprocessed the 5' RACE reads via MiXCR and lists one record per CDR3 protein. Seen here are approximately 350,000 distinct CDR3 sequences, around an eighth observed once, and the top ten hold around 21%. Source material: PBMCs or a T cell subset sorted from them (not recorded which). These receptors came from a man younger than 35 who had mild COVID-19 (a few samples of this study predate the infection). Cell type and time point are not known.

This clonotype has more than one count but fewer than ten. This chain connects TRBV29-1 to TRBJ2-3; TRBD2 aligns across 14 bases. Germline CDR1 SQVTM, CDR2 ANQGSEA. CDR3 length: 17 residues. V lost 3 bases and J lost 2; bases outside the gene matches: 7. The DNA of the CDR3 is TGCAGCGTTGATGGGGGACTAGCGGGGGCCAACACAGATACGCAGTATTTT. Translated: CSVDGGLAGANTDTQYF.

This clonotype was recorded many times. The V and J genes are TRBV7-6 and TRBJ1-4; D gene ambiguous. The CDR3 consists of 14 residues. The germline V gene has CDR1 SGHVS and CDR2 FNYEAQ. V lost 2 bases and J 3 bases, leaving 7 bases between the germline ends. CDR3 sequence reads: CASSLRVSNEKLFF. The CDR3 nucleotides are TGTGCCAGCAGCTTACGCGTTTCTAATGAAAAACTGTTTTTT. The whole variable domain, remainder taken from reference TRBV7-6 and TRBJ1-4, is GAGVSQSPRYKVTKRGQDVALRCDPISGHVSLYWYRQALGQGPEFLTYFNYEAQQDKSGLPNDRFSAERPEGSISTLTIQRTEQRDSAMYRCASSLRVSNEKLFFGSGTQLSVL.

This clonotype appeared a few times. The chain combines TRBV7-2 with TRBJ1-2; D uncertain. Germline loops: CDR1 SGHTA, CDR2 FQGNSA. CDR3 length equals 12 residues. Deletions cut 3 bases from V and 4 bases from J, with 6 bases between. The CDR3 loop is CASSFGAYGYTF. CDR3 sequence (DNA): TGTGCCAGCAGCTTCGGAGCCTATGGCTACACCTTC.

In this sample, this clonotype turned up many times. The chain links TRBV5-1 to TRBJ1-3; weak D call: TRBD1 (5 bases). Germline V gives CDR1 SGHRS, CDR2 YFSETQ. CDR3 length: 16 residues. V was clipped by 4 bases and J by 4 bases, with 18 bases between them. The CDR3 DNA reads TGCGCCAGCAGCCCGGGGCAGGGATGGCCAGGAAACACCATATATTTT. Encoded protein: CASSPGQGWPGNTIYF.

The genes are TRBV11-2 and TRBJ2-7, with 8 bases identical to TRBD1. The CDR3 sequence is 15 residues long. Trimming at V came to 5 bases and at J to 0 bases, leaving 6 bases not matched to a gene. Germline assignment: CDR1 SGHAT and CDR2 FQNNGV. The chain's CDR3 is CASSAQGASSYEQYF. CDR3 sequence (DNA): TGTGCCAGCAGCGCCCAGGGGGCGAGCTCCTACGAGCAGTACTTC.

CDR3 sequence: CASAGQYNEQFF. CDR3 sequence (DNA): TGTGCCAGCGCCGGACAGTACAATGAGCAGTTCTTC. This chain links TRBV27 with TRBJ2-1; maybe TRBD1 (6 bases). The germline V gene encodes CDR1 MNHEY and CDR2 SMNVEV (reference sequence). V shed 8 bases and J shed 4 bases, with 9 bases lying between them. CDR3 size: 12 residues.

J is TRBJ1-1 and V is TRBV3-1; no clear D gene. CDR1 and CDR2 from the germline V gene are LGHDT and YNNKEL (reference sequence). The CDR3 consists of 14 residues. V lost 1 base, J lost 4 bases, and 10 bases lay in between. The CDR3 here is CASSQGTSSTEAFF. CDR3 DNA sequence: TGTGCCAGCAGCCAAGGTACCTCGAGCACTGAAGCTTTCTTT.

The V gene is TRBV19, the J gene TRBJ1-1; D is unresolved. Trimming cost V 11 bases and J 10 bases, with 8 bases left between them. The CDR3 spans 8 residues. CDR1 is LNHDA, CDR2 SQIVND, per germline (reference sequence). The CDR3 region has the DNA TGTGCCGGGAAGCCAGCTTTCTTT. Encoded protein: CAGKPAFF.

The rearrangement uses TRBV11-2 and TRBJ1-2, with D unclear. Per germline, CDR1 SGHAT and CDR2 FQNNGV. The CDR3 length is 13 residues. The germline V and J ends were trimmed by 1 base and 6 bases, with 9 bases remaining between them. This chain's CDR3 is CASSLARFDGYTF. The CDR3 DNA reads TGTGCCAGCAGCTTAGCCCGCTTCGATGGCTACACCTTC.

This clonotype was recorded a few times. The rearrangement joins TRBV4-3 to TRBJ2-5; the match to TRBD1 covers 9 bases. V trimming: 4 bases; J trimming: 2 bases; junction bases outside the gene matches: 8. The CDR3 loop spans 16 amino acids. Germline CDR1 reads LGHNA; CDR2 reads YSLEER. The CDR3 spells CASSPQGQGWQETQYF. Here the CDR3 DNA reads TGCGCCAGCAGCCCCCAGGGACAGGGTTGGCAAGAGACCCAGTACTTC.

The chain carries TRBV19 and TRBJ2-2, with 7 positions matching TRBD2. CDR1 is LNHDA and CDR2 is SQIVND in the germline V gene (reference sequence). CDR3 length: 18 amino acids. V gave up 3 bases and J gave up 3 bases; unmatched junction bases: 13. The CDR3 DNA reads TGTGCCAGTAGTATTAAGAAAGGCCTAGCGGAAGACACCGGGGAGCTGTTTTTT. Encoded protein: CASSIKKGLAEDTGELFF.

This rearrangement joins TRBV6-2 or TRBV6-3 to TRBJ2-7; 9 bases align to TRBD1. After removal of 5 bases from V and 3 bases from J, the junction contained 11 bases not matched to a gene. The CDR3 length is 16 residues. Germline assignment: CDR1 MNHEY and CDR2 SVGEGT. The CDR3: CASSTPGQGTFYEQYV. The DNA of the CDR3 is TGTGCCAGCAGTACGCCGGGACAGGGAACCTTCTACGAGCAGTACGTC.

In this sample, this clonotype turned up many times. V gene TRBV28 combines with J gene TRBJ2-7; a possible D gene is TRBD2 (5 bases). This CDR3 has 14 amino acids. Germline lookup yields CDR1 MDHEN and CDR2 SYDVKM. V shed 6 bases and J shed 0 bases, with 12 bases lying between them. CDR3 region: CASSPRAFSYEQYF. As DNA, the CDR3 is TGTGCCAGCAGCCCGCGGGCCTTCTCCTACGAGCAGTACTTC.

The chain uses TRBV5-1 and TRBJ1-1; TRBD1 might be the D (5 bases). Germline values: CDR1 SGHRS, CDR2 YFSETQ. Trimming removed 0 bases from V and 7 bases from J, with 16 bases in between. This CDR3 contains 15 residues. CDR3: CASSLESGLWGEAFF. The CDR3 DNA is TGCGCCAGCAGCTTGGAATCAGGGTTATGGGGTGAAGCTTTCTTT.

A note on this clonotype: The germline gene is not matched at one end of the junction; a read error may be the cause. The chain carries TRBV5-1 and TRBJ2-2; a weak D match, TRBD2 (6 bases). The germline V gene encodes CDR1 SGHRS and CDR2 YFSETQ. CDR3 size: 15 residues. CDR3 protein: CASSFSADFTGGLFF. Written as DNA, the CDR3 is TGCGCCAGCAGCTTTTCGGCGGATTTCACCGGGGGGCTGTTTTTT.

Points on this clonotype: A single base separates this from a much larger clone, so it may be a read error. The chain recombines TRBV7-9 with TRBJ2-5, with D perhaps assigned TRBD1 or TRBD2 (5 bases each). CDR1 and CDR2 (germline): SEHNR, FQNEAQ (reference sequence). V lost 5 bases to trimming and J lost 5 bases, with 15 bases between them. CDR3 length: 14 amino acids. In DNA, the CDR3 is TGTGCCAGCAGCAATACCCGGGACGGTGAGACCCAGTACTTC. It encodes CASSNTRDGETQYF.

This clonotype was observed at least ten times. The rearrangement links TRBV4-3 to TRBJ2-3; the D call may be TRBD1 or TRBD2 (5 bases each). CDR3 length: 14 residues. V was cut by 0 bases and J by 4 bases, with 8 bases left in between. Germline CDR1 and CDR2: LGHNA and YSLEER. CDR3 nucleotide sequence: TGCGCCAGCAGCCAAGATCCGGGGCCAGATACGCAGTATTTT. Its protein product is CASSQDPGPDTQYF.

The chain couples TRBV27 to TRBJ1-5; TRBD1 is a possible D gene (5 bases). The CDR3 totals 15 residues. Germline V lookup: CDR1 MNHEY, CDR2 SMNVEV (reference sequence). V was pared by 6 bases and J by 1 base, with 13 bases between. The DNA for the CDR3 is TGTGCCAGCAGAAGGGGAGGAATAAGCAATCAGCCCCAGCATTTT. Its translation is CASRRGGISNQPQHF.

This clonotype was recorded a few times. J is TRBJ1-4 and V is TRBV5-1; D is uncertain. Germline values: CDR1 SGHRS, CDR2 YFSETQ. Trimming left V 5 bases short and J 7 bases short, with 18 bases between. The CDR3 runs 15 residues. The CDR3 DNA follows: TGCGCCAGCAGAGAGAGTCGGTCTATATTTGAAAAACTGTTTTTT. Its translation is CASRESRSIFEKLFF.

This clonotype was counted many times. The chain employs TRBV7-8 and TRBJ1-2, with unresolved D. Trimming took off 4 bases at V and 7 bases at J, with 13 bases between the two ends. The CDR3 runs to 13 residues. Germline loops: CDR1 SGHVS, CDR2 FQNEAQ. This CDR3 is CASSSGGSSGYTF. The CDR3 DNA follows: TGTGCCAGCAGCTCAGGAGGTTCTAGTGGCTACACCTTC.

Ten or more counts support this clonotype. The chain carries TRBV6-4 and TRBJ1-2, with 8 bases aligning to TRBD1. CDR3 size: 16 residues. CDR1 is MRHNA, CDR2 SNTAGT, per germline. Trimming cost V 0 bases and J 9 bases; bases outside gene matches: 12. The CDR3 loop is CASSDSPGQGAESYTF. CDR3 sequence (DNA): TGTGCCAGCAGTGACTCCCCCGGGCAGGGGGCAGAGAGCTACACCTTC.

This clonotype occurred a few times. The rearrangement joins TRBV4-1 to TRBJ2-7; D perhaps matches TRBD1 (5 bases). V gave up 4 bases and J gave up 2 bases, with 12 bases separating them. The CDR3 totals 14 residues. Germline-derived CDR1 and CDR2 are MGHRA and YSYEKL. CDR3 sequence: CASSPSPGPYEQYF. DNA for the CDR3: TGCGCCAGCAGCCCCAGCCCAGGGCCCTACGAGCAGTACTTC.

J is TRBJ1-1 and V is TRBV4-2; TRBD1 might be the D (5 bases). Trimming removed 2 bases from V and 1 base from J, with 11 bases in between. CDR3 size: 15 residues. Per germline, CDR1 LGHNA and CDR2 YNFKEQ. This chain's CDR3 is CASSQRRQQNTEAFF. CDR3 in DNA: TGTGCCAGCAGCCAAAGGAGACAGCAGAACACTGAAGCTTTCTTT.

The chain has TRBV24-1 and TRBJ2-3, with a possible D match to TRBD1 (8 bases). Germline V gives CDR1 KGHDR, CDR2 SFDVKD. Trimming pared 9 bases from V and 5 bases from J, leaving 17 bases between. This CDR3 comprises 14 residues. The CDR3 DNA reads TGTGCCACCGAACAGGGGGGGAGCTTAGATACGCAGTATTTT. Translated: CATEQGGSLDTQYF.

The rearrangement uses TRBV7-2 and TRBJ1-5; tentatively, D is TRBD1 (5 bases). CDR3 length: 14 residues. The germline V and J ends were trimmed by 8 bases and 9 bases, with 20 bases remaining between them. CDR1 is SGHTA, CDR2 FQGNSA, per germline. The DNA of the CDR3 is TGTGCCAGCGCTTTGGGGGGGGACGCTCGGCCCCAGCATTTT. This translates into CASALGGDARPQHF.

The genes are TRBV7-3 and TRBJ2-5, with 9 bases that match TRBD2. CDR3 size: 18 residues. The junction had 16 bases not matched to a gene; V was cut back by 5 bases and J by 3 bases. The germline CDR1 and CDR2 sequences are SGHTA and FQGTGA. The CDR3 loop is CASSPGIAGVYSEETQYF. The CDR3 region has the DNA TGTGCCAGCAGCCCCGGAATAGCGGGGGTGTATAGTGAAGAGACCCAGTACTTC.

This clonotype was found once. This chain connects TRBV29-1 to TRBJ1-6; 10 positions agree with TRBD1. Trimming removed 7 bases from V and 4 bases from J; junction bases left unmatched: 4. CDR1 SQVTM and CDR2 ANQGSEA come from the germline V gene. The CDR3 is 14 residues long. CDR3 in amino acids: CSARTGGYNSPLHF. CDR3 DNA: TGCAGCGCACGGACAGGGGGGTATAATTCACCCCTCCACTTT. Full variable domain (remainder filled in from reference TRBV29-1 and TRBJ1-6): SAVISQKPSRDICQRGTSLTIQCQVDSQVTMMFWYRQQPGQSLTLIATANQGSEATYESGFVIDKFPISRPNLTFSTLTVSNMSPEDSSIYLCSARTGGYNSPLHFGNGTRLTVT.

This sequence joins TRBV4-1 and TRBJ1-5, with 7 bases aligning to TRBD1. This CDR3 is built from 16 residues. V shed 2 bases and J 4 bases; nucleotides not matched to a gene: 8. From germline, CDR1 is MGHRA and CDR2 YSYEKL. The CDR3 region has the DNA TGCGCCAGCAGCCAAAGGGGACAGTGGTATAATCAGCCCCAGCATTTT. It codes for CASSQRGQWYNQPQHF.

The chain has TRBV4-2 and TRBJ1-4, with TRBD1 matching over 7 bases. In germline, CDR1 is LGHNA, CDR2 YNFKEQ. J lost 11 bases, V lost 0 bases, and 12 bases had no gene match. The CDR3 has 16 residues. The CDR3 nucleotides are TGTGCCAGCAGCCAAGATAACAGGGGACCGATGGGCAAACTGTTTTTT. Amino acids: CASSQDNRGPMGKLFF.

This clonotype has just a few counts. The chain is built from TRBV7-2 and TRBJ2-3; D might be TRBD1 (5 bases). The germline V and J ends were trimmed by 1 base and 5 bases, with 10 bases remaining between them. The CDR3 is 14 residues long. Germline V gene lookup returns CDR1 SGHTA and CDR2 FQGNSA. The CDR3 loop reads CASSLEGVVDTQYF. CDR3 DNA sequence: TGTGCCAGCAGCTTAGAAGGGGTGGTAGATACGCAGTATTTT.

The chain has TRBV12-3 or TRBV12-4 and TRBJ2-2; 9 bases align to TRBD2. Losses at the gene ends were 7 bases for V and 5 bases for J; bases not matched to a gene: 11. The CDR3 sequence is 16 residues long. The CDR3 loop is CASTLLAGRRTGELFF. The CDR3 DNA follows: TGTGCCAGCACCCTACTAGCGGGCCGAAGGACCGGGGAGCTGTTTTTT.

This clonotype was seen repeatedly, ten times or more. The V and J genes are TRBV4-1 and TRBJ1-1, with 7 bases aligning to TRBD1. This CDR3 contains 16 residues. V shed 4 bases, J shed 0 bases, and the junction held 8 bases outside the gene matches. Germline assignment: CDR1 MGHRA and CDR2 YSYEKL. CDR3 amino acids: CASSLGTAPLNTEAFF. CDR3 in DNA: TGCGCCAGCAGCCTCGGGACAGCCCCCTTGAACACTGAAGCTTTCTTT.